These T cell receptor beta chains were read from a single sample in a study of response to subunit inactivated influenza vaccine. A single record per CDR3 protein comes from TCRdb applying MiXCR to the RT-PCR reads. This table holds 630,000 or so distinct CDR3 sequences, less than 20% found once. This sample comprised PBMCs from blood, obtained approximately 13 days after vaccination. These receptors came from a man aged 45-65 years who received an inactivated influenza vaccine. CDR3s include the opening cysteine and the closing phenylalanine or tryptophan. The order of the fields is clone size, J gene, V gene, D gene, CDR3 DNA, CDR3 protein. A D gene is named only where the DNA matches it firmly. Rows give clone size only sometimes, using once, few, many, or a class for an expanded clone.

NA TRBJ2-1 TRBV15 NA TGTGCCACCGGGATCTCCTACAATGAGCAGTTCTTC CATGISYNEQFF
many TRBJ1-5 TRBV20-1 NA TGCAGTGCTAGGAAGGGACCCGCGGAGTATCAGCCCCAGCATTTT CSARKGPAEYQPQHF
few TRBJ2-7 TRBV20-1 TRBD2 TGCAGTGCCTGGACTAGCGGTGACTTTTCCTACGAGCAGTACTTC CSAWTSGDFSYEQYF
NA TRBJ1-3 TRBV28 TRBD1 TGTGCCAGCAGTTTCAGGACAGGGGCTTTCGGAAACACCATATATTTT CASSFRTGAFGNTIYF
few TRBJ2-2 TRBV11-2 NA TGTGCCAGCAGCACCCCCCCCCGCCGGGACGTCAACACCGGGGAGCTGTTTTTT CASSTPPRRDVNTGELFF
NA TRBJ1-1 TRBV12-3/TRBV12-4 NA TGTGCCAGCAGTTTGAGGCGGAACACTGAAGCTTTCTTT CASSLRRNTEAFF
NA TRBJ2-1 TRBV20-1 TRBD2 TGCAGTGCTAGAGAGGAGTCACTAGCGGACAACAATGAGCAGTTCTTC CSAREESLADNNEQFF
NA TRBJ1-3 TRBV28 NA TGTGCCAGCAGTTTATCTGGGGTCGGAAACACCATATATTTT CASSLSGVGNTIYF
few TRBJ1-3 TRBV20-1 NA TGCAGTGCAATGAACAGGGTGCGCGGAAACACCATATATTTT CSAMNRVRGNTIYF
NA TRBJ2-2 TRBV12-3/TRBV12-4 NA TGTGCCAGCAGTTTAGCCAGGGTGAACACCGGGGAGCTGTTTTTT CASSLARVNTGELFF
NA TRBJ2-1 TRBV7-9 TRBD2 TGTGCCAGCAGCGTTCGGGGGGGGGCCTACAATGAGCAGTTCTTC CASSVRGGAYNEQFF
NA TRBJ2-1 TRBV4-3 NA TGCGCCAGCAGCCAAGAGATCTCCTTGGGGGCAGGTGAGCAGTTCTTC CASSQEISLGAGEQFF
many TRBJ2-7 TRBV5-1 NA TGCGCCAGCAGCTTGGACAGGGAAGCATACGAGCAGTACTTC CASSLDREAYEQYF
many TRBJ2-7 TRBV5-1 NA TGCGCCAGCAGCTTGGGTGTTAGCAGCTCCTACGAGCAGTACTTC CASSLGVSSSYEQYF
few TRBJ1-3 TRBV10-2 NA TGCGCCAGCAGACCGGACAGCAACTCTGGAAACACCATATATTTT CASRPDSNSGNTIYF
NA TRBJ1-1 TRBV11-3 NA TGTGCCAGCAGCTTATATCAGGGTTCGGAAGCTTTCTTT CASSLYQGSEAFF
many TRBJ2-7 TRBV7-8 NA TGTGCCAGCAGCTCCGAAGCGGGACAGTCCTACGAGCAGTACTTC CASSSEAGQSYEQYF
many TRBJ2-5 TRBV7-9 NA TGTGCCAGCAGCTTAGATGCCCGGGAGACCCAGTACTTC CASSLDARETQYF
NA TRBJ2-5 TRBV9 NA TGTGCCAGCAGCGTAGAATCCGTTCAAGAGACCCAGTACTTC CASSVESVQETQYF
NA TRBJ1-6 TRBV4-3 NA TGCGCCAGCAGCCAAGATCTACGGAGCTACTATAATTCACCCCTCCACTTT CASSQDLRSYYNSPLHF
few TRBJ2-5 TRBV28 NA TGTGCCAGCAGTTTTCTTTATTCCGAGACCCAGTACTTC CASSFLYSETQYF
NA TRBJ1-6 TRBV7-8 NA TGTGCCAGCAGCTGGGAGACAGGCTATAATTCACCCCTCCACTTT CASSWETGYNSPLHF
few TRBJ2-1 TRBV29-1 NA TGCAGCGTTGAAGAGGCAGGGAGGAGCAATGAGCAGTTCTTC CSVEEAGRSNEQFF
NA TRBJ2-5 TRBV28 NA TGTGCCAGCAGTCCTGGCGGAGGGGGTCTGGAGACCCAGTACTTC CASSPGGGGLETQYF
NA TRBJ2-7 TRBV20-1 NA TGCAGTGCTAGAGTTTGGGCGCAAAGCTCCTACGAGCAGTACTTC CSARVWAQSSYEQYF
NA TRBJ2-1 TRBV28 NA TGTGCCAGCAGTTTGGGGGGCCGAGGGGTGAATGAGCAGTTCTTC CASSLGGRGVNEQFF
once TRBJ2-3 TRBV7-9 TRBD2 TGTGCCAGCGCCGGGGGGGCAGAACTCACAGATACGCAGTATTTT CASAGGAELTDTQYF
NA TRBJ2-1 TRBV5-1 NA TGCGCCAGCAGCTCTGAAACTGACAGGCCTTACAATGAGCAGTTCTTC CASSSETDRPYNEQFF